One sample yielded the 8 T cell receptor beta chains listed below, sequenced in a study of shared clonotypes between healthy human individuals. The naive CD8 subset, CD45RO-negative cells positively selected for CCR7, excluded terminally differentiated effector memory CD45RA+ cells. TCRdb's copy holds only in-frame clones and misses some; the assay was immunoSEQ multiplex PCR. Among about 2.1 million clones listed, over 85% were seen once. Sequenced: naive CD8+ T cells from PBMCs. All receptors come from a man between 18 and 29 years old in good health. Some clones in this sample may be carry-over from other donors' samples.

This chain connects TRBV7-9 to TRBJ1-4; the D gene is possibly TRBD1 (5 bases). Germline CDR1 and CDR2: SEHNR and FQNEAQ (reference sequence). Deletions cut 5 bases from V and 4 bases from J, with 20 bases between. This CDR3 is built from 17 residues. The CDR3 loop is CASSGRRATELNEKLFF. CDR3 sequence (DNA): TGTGCCAGCAGCGGCAGGAGGGCGACAGAGCTTAATGAAAAACTGTTTTTT.

V is TRBV4-3 and J is TRBJ2-3, with D possibly TRBD2 on 5 matching bases. Trimming took 0 bases from V and 2 from J, leaving 9 bases between them. The CDR3 loop spans 15 amino acids. Germline V lookup: CDR1 LGHNA, CDR2 YSLEER. The CDR3 here is CASSQDGSPTDTQYF. In nucleotides, the CDR3 is TGCGCCAGCAGCCAAGATGGGAGCCCCACAGATACGCAGTATTTT.

V and J are TRBV5-1 and TRBJ1-1; D call uncertain. Germline CDR1 SGHRS, CDR2 YFSETQ. The germline V and J ends were trimmed by 0 bases and 4 bases, with 7 bases remaining between them. The CDR3 extends over 13 amino acids. In DNA form, the CDR3 reads TGCGCCAGCAGCTTGGGGGCCCGCACTGAAGCTTTCTTT. As protein: CASSLGARTEAFF. Drawing the rest from reference TRBV5-1 and TRBJ1-1, the complete variable domain is KAGVTQTPRYLIKTRGQQVTLSCSPISGHRSVSWYQQTPGQGLQFLFEYFSETQRNKGNFPGRFSGRQFSNSRSEMNVSTLELGDSALYLCASSLGARTEAFFGQGTRLTVV.

The rearrangement uses TRBV2 and TRBJ2-2; D unclear. The length of the CDR3 is 14 residues. Germline V gives CDR1 SNHLY, CDR2 FYNNEI. V was trimmed by 3 bases and J by 2 bases, leaving 7 bases between them. The CDR3 protein is CASSDGTNTGELFF. For the CDR3, the DNA is TGTGCCAGCAGTGACGGAACAAACACCGGGGAGCTGTTTTTT.

The chain employs TRBV27 and TRBJ2-2; D might be TRBD2 (6 bases). The germline V gene encodes CDR1 MNHEY and CDR2 SMNVEV (reference sequence). V was pared by 6 bases and J by 4 bases, with 12 bases between. This CDR3 contains 14 residues. The CDR3 here is CASSAGHGTGELFF. CDR3 DNA: TGTGCCAGCAGCGCGGGGCATGGCACCGGGGAGCTGTTTTTT.

The genes are TRBV5-8 and TRBJ1-1, with a possible D match to TRBD1 (5 bases). Trimming pared 0 bases from V and 0 bases from J, leaving 9 bases between. From germline, CDR1 is SGHTS and CDR2 YDEGEE. CDR3 size: 15 residues. The CDR3 DNA follows: TGTGCCAGCAGCTTGGCGGGGGGGATGAACACTGAAGCTTTCTTT. It specifies CASSLAGGMNTEAFF.

The V and J genes are TRBV7-9 and TRBJ2-1; D might be TRBD2 (5 bases). Per the germline V gene, CDR1 is SEHNR and CDR2 is FQNEAQ (reference sequence). CDR3 length equals 14 residues. The ends were cut back, 6 bases at V and 10 bases at J, with 19 bases in the middle. CDR3 sequence: CASSFVDYPPEQFF. DNA for the CDR3: TGTGCCAGCAGTTTCGTCGACTACCCTCCCGAGCAGTTCTTC. The full variable domain, its missing parts supplied by reference TRBV7-9 and TRBJ2-1, is DTGVSQNPRHKITKRGQNVTFRCDPISEHNRLYWYRQTLGQGPEFLTYFQNEAQLEKSRLLSDRFSAERPKGSFSTLEIQRTEQGDSAMYLCASSFVDYPPEQFFGPGTRLTVL.

This clone showed up just a few times. The chain is built from TRBV2 and TRBJ1-5, with TRBD1 as a possible D gene (6 bases). CDR1 is SNHLY, CDR2 FYNNEI, per germline. CDR3 size: 14 residues. The V end lost 4 bases, the J end lost 3 bases, and 10 bases lay between the germline ends. The CDR3 sequence is CASSGQAYNQPQHF. CDR3 nucleotide sequence: TGTGCCAGCAGTGGACAGGCGTACAATCAGCCCCAGCATTTT.